The next 27 T cell receptor beta chains were all read from a single sample in a study of OX40 agonist ivuxolimab in advanced cancers. Sequenced by immunoSEQ multiplex PCR; TCRdb stores in-frame clones only, minus some. Of 150,000 to 190,000 clones listed, around 94% were seen once; the top ten hold around 0.33%. This specimen consisted of CD4+ or CD8+ T cells sorted from blood, obtained in a trial of the OX40 agonist ivuxolimab. Every receptor here comes from an adult with an advanced solid tumor such as melanoma, head and neck, liver or kidney cancer.

The rearrangement uses TRBV28 and TRBJ1-2; TRBD1 matches 8 bases. J was trimmed by 8 bases and V by 0 bases; bases with no gene match: 2. This CDR3 has 13 amino acids. The germline V gene has CDR1 MDHEN and CDR2 SYDVKM. This chain's CDR3 is CASSLWDRVGYTF. The CDR3, as DNA: TGTGCCAGCAGTTTATGGGACAGGGTAGGCTACACCTTC.

The genes are TRBV28 and TRBJ1-3; 10 bases fit TRBD1. The germline V gene has CDR1 MDHEN and CDR2 SYDVKM. The CDR3 covers 16 residues. The junction had 7 bases not matched to a gene; V was cut back by 5 bases and J by 3 bases. The CDR3 DNA sequence: TGTGCCAGCAGTACCCCTGGACAGGGGGTTGGAAACACCATATATTTT. Residues: CASSTPGQGVGNTIYF.

This rearrangement joins TRBV6-1 to TRBJ1-2, with D perhaps matching TRBD1 (5 bases). The CDR3 extends over 18 amino acids. V lost 2 bases and J 7 bases, leaving 26 bases between the germline ends. Germline loops: CDR1 MNHNS, CDR2 SASEGT. The CDR3 is CASSESTTAEPWGPGYTF. CDR3 nucleotide sequence: TGTGCCAGCAGTGAATCTACTACAGCCGAACCATGGGGCCCTGGCTACACCTTC.

The genes are TRBV28 and TRBJ2-1, with D possibly being TRBD1 or TRBD2 (5 bases each). This CDR3 contains 16 residues. Looked up from germline, CDR1 is MDHEN and CDR2 is SYDVKM. The V end was cut by 1 base, the J end by 8 bases, with 18 bases between. The CDR3 loop is CASSLLGASGRDEQFF. Here the CDR3 DNA reads TGTGCCAGCAGTTTATTAGGGGCCTCGGGGCGGGATGAGCAGTTCTTC.

The CDR3 sequence is CALSTGGAYGYTF. The CDR3 DNA is TGTGCCTTATCGACAGGGGGCGCATATGGCTACACCTTC. The V gene is TRBV30, the J gene TRBJ1-2; 10 nucleotides match TRBD1. This CDR3 comprises 13 residues. Germline V gene data show CDR1 as GTSNPN and CDR2 as SVGIG (reference sequence). With V trimmed by 7 bases and J by 5 bases, 7 bases remained unmatched.

The chain recombines TRBV4-3 with TRBJ2-3, with D perhaps TRBD2 (6 bases). Germline CDR1 reads LGHNA; CDR2 reads YSLEER. V gave up 6 bases and J gave up 3 bases, with 13 bases separating them. The CDR3 has 14 residues. The CDR3 loop reads CASSRDFKTDTQYF. The CDR3 DNA sequence: TGCGCCAGCAGTCGGGACTTTAAGACAGATACGCAGTATTTT.

The chain has TRBV7-9 and TRBJ1-5; 7 bases map to TRBD1. The CDR3 extends over 15 amino acids. Per the germline V gene, CDR1 is SEHNR and CDR2 is FQNEAQ (reference sequence). Trimming took 1 base from V and 5 from J; bases not matched to a gene: 5. The CDR3 DNA sequence: TGTGCCAGCAGCTTAGTGAAGGGGGCGCATCAGCCCCAGCATTTT. Translated, it gives CASSLVKGAHQPQHF.

This sequence joins TRBV9 and TRBJ1-4; D may be TRBD1 (6 bases). The ends were cut back, 3 bases at V and 2 bases at J, with 17 bases in the middle. The CDR3 is made up of 17 amino acids. CDR1 SGDLS and CDR2 YYNGEE come from the germline V gene. In nucleotides, the CDR3 is TGTGCCAGCAGCGCAACGATAGGGGGTGCGACTAATGAAAAACTGTTTTTT. Its protein is CASSATIGGATNEKLFF.

The chain recombines TRBV2 with TRBJ1-2; D is perhaps TRBD1 (5 bases). Trimming took 10 bases from V and 8 from J, leaving 23 bases between them. Looked up from germline, CDR1 is SNHLY and CDR2 is FYNNEI. This CDR3 is 14 amino acids long. This CDR3 is CATSGEQTLGGYTF. The CDR3 coding sequence is TGTGCCACCTCGGGGGAACAGACCTTAGGCGGCTACACCTTC. Together with reference TRBV2 and TRBJ1-2, the CDR3 gives the full variable domain: EPEVTQTPSHQVTQMGQEVILRCVPISNHLYFYWYRQILGQKVEFLVSFYNNEISEKSEIFDDQFSVERPDGSNFTLKIRSTKLEDSAMYFCATSGEQTLGGYTFGSGTRLTVV.

The chain links TRBV29-1 to TRBJ1-1, with a weak D call TRBD1 (6 bases). With 5 bases removed from V and 7 bases from J, the gap between germline ends came to 23 bases. The CDR3 spans 15 residues. Germline CDR1 SQVTM, CDR2 ANQGSEA. The CDR3, as DNA: TGCAGCGTTCTTGGGTATGGGGGCGGTAGGAATGAAGCTTTCTTT. Its translation: CSVLGYGGGRNEAFF.

This rearrangement joins TRBV18 to TRBJ2-1; tentative D call: TRBD2 (5 bases). The ends were cut back, 5 bases at V and 5 bases at J, with 13 bases in the middle. Germline V lookup: CDR1 KGHSH, CDR2 LQKENI. The CDR3 is 14 amino acids. CDR3: CASSYRTGNNEQFF. CDR3 DNA sequence: TGTGCCAGCTCATATCGGACGGGAAACAATGAGCAGTTCTTC.

The chain combines TRBV5-1 with TRBJ2-5, with TRBD2 identical over 14 bases. Looked up from germline, CDR1 is SGHRS and CDR2 is YFSETQ. The CDR3 runs 17 residues. Trimming cost V 0 bases and J 5 bases; bases outside gene matches: 6. This chain's CDR3 is CASSLAGLAGARETQYF. CDR3 nucleotides: TGCGCCAGCAGCTTGGCGGGACTAGCGGGGGCAAGGGAGACCCAGTACTTC.

To note about this clone: The same CDR3 also results from other DNA sequences found in this sample. The rearrangement uses TRBV15 and TRBJ2-1, with D hard to call. Germline CDR1 and CDR2: LNHNV and YYDKDF (reference sequence). The length of the CDR3 is 12 residues. Trimming stripped 1 base from V and 4 bases from J, with 2 bases between. DNA for the CDR3: TGTGCCACCAGCAGAGGGTACAATGAGCAGTTCTTC. It codes for CATSRGYNEQFF.

V is TRBV5-1 and J is TRBJ2-4; 8 nucleotides line up with TRBD2. The CDR3 is made up of 15 amino acids. Germline values: CDR1 SGHRS, CDR2 YFSETQ. Trimming cost V 4 bases and J 6 bases; bases outside gene matches: 9. CDR3 residues: CASSPGGALGNIQYF. The CDR3 coding sequence is TGCGCCAGCAGCCCGGGAGGGGCCCTGGGAAACATTCAGTACTTC.

The CDR3 region has the DNA TGTGCCAGCAGCACAGGGCTGGAAGAGACCCAGTACTTC. Residues: CASSTGLEETQYF. The chain carries TRBV5-5 and TRBJ2-5; possible D gene TRBD1, 6 bases. Trimming took off 4 bases at V and 3 bases at J, with 10 bases between the two ends. Germline lookup yields CDR1 SGHKS and CDR2 YYEKEE (reference sequence). This CDR3 is 13 amino acids long.

The chain employs TRBV5-4 and TRBJ2-2; 13 nucleotides line up with TRBD2. This CDR3 region has 18 residues. Looked up from germline, CDR1 is SGHNT and CDR2 is YYREEE (reference sequence). The trim removed 3 bases at V and 1 base at J, leaving 6 bases unmatched. In DNA, the CDR3 is TGTGCCAGCAGCTCACCGTGGACTAGCGGGAGGAACACCGGGGAGCTGTTTTTT. Protein product: CASSSPWTSGRNTGELFF.

The V and J genes are TRBV11-3 and TRBJ2-2; 12 bases fit TRBD1. Germline V gene sequence: CDR1 SGHNT, CDR2 YENEEA. Trimming removed 1 base from V and 4 bases from J; junction bases left unmatched: 4. The CDR3 has 17 amino acids. The DNA for the CDR3 is TGTGCCAGCAGCTTAGGGGACAGGGGGCTGGGCACCGGGGAGCTGTTTTTT. Amino acid sequence: CASSLGDRGLGTGELFF.

CDR3 sequence reads: CASSRGRNTEAFF. The CDR3 nucleotides are TGTGCCAGCTCCCGGGGCCGGAACACTGAAGCTTTCTTT. The gene calls are TRBV18 and TRBJ1-1, with D perhaps matching TRBD1 (5 bases). This CDR3 spans 13 amino acids. CDR1 and CDR2 from the germline V gene are KGHSH and LQKENI. The V and J ends lost 6 bases and 1 base respectively, with 9 bases between them. The full variable domain, with the rest looked up from reference TRBV18 and TRBJ1-1, is NAGVMQNPRHLVRRRGQEARLRCSPMKGHSHVYWYRQLPEEGLKFMVYLQKENIIDESGMPKERFSAEFPKEGPSILRIQQVVRGDSAAYFCASSRGRNTEAFFGQGTRLTVV.

The chain uses TRBV4-1 and TRBJ1-5; 9 bases are a match to TRBD1. V lost 4 bases, J lost 5 bases, and 9 bases stayed unmatched. From germline, CDR1 is MGHRA and CDR2 YSYEKL. The CDR3 totals 16 residues. The CDR3: CASSLAAGQGYQPQHF. The CDR3 DNA reads TGCGCCAGCAGCCTGGCCGCGGGACAGGGATATCAGCCCCAGCATTTT.

The chain is built from TRBV7-9 and TRBJ1-5, with 7 bases lining up with TRBD1. The CDR3 loop spans 13 amino acids. CDR1 is SEHNR, CDR2 FQNEAQ, per germline (reference sequence). Unmatched junction bases numbered 1, after V lost 0 bases and J lost 8 bases. For the CDR3, the DNA is TGTGCCAGCAGCTTAGCGGGACAGAAGCCCCAGCATTTT. The encoded protein is CASSLAGQKPQHF.

This clone appeared a single time. This sequence joins TRBV30 and TRBJ1-5, with TRBD1 as a possible D gene (6 bases). V was trimmed by 3 bases and J by 7 bases, leaving 13 bases between them. The CDR3 consists of 13 residues. Germline-derived CDR1 and CDR2 are GTSNPN and SVGIG (reference sequence). CDR3 residues: CAWSPLQGQPQHF. CDR3 nucleotide sequence: TGTGCCTGGAGCCCCCTACAGGGCCAGCCCCAGCATTTT.

This chain uses TRBV7-2 with TRBJ1-5; TRBD1 matches 7 bases. From germline, CDR1 is SGHTA and CDR2 FQGNSA. The CDR3 has 14 amino acids. The ends lost 0 bases at V and 4 bases at J; junction bases unmatched: 0. The DNA of the CDR3 is TGTGCCAGCAGCTTAGCGACAGGGAATCAGCCCCAGCATTTT. Translated: CASSLATGNQPQHF.

The V call is TRBV28, the J call TRBJ1-3; TRBD1 aligns across 7 bases. From germline, CDR1 is MDHEN and CDR2 SYDVKM. V shed 7 bases, J shed 6 bases, and the junction held 9 bases outside the gene matches. The CDR3 is made up of 14 amino acids. The CDR3 protein is CASTMGTVVNTIYF. CDR3 nucleotide sequence: TGTGCCAGCACCATGGGGACAGTCGTAAACACCATATATTTT.

The chain recombines TRBV13 with TRBJ2-7; D unclear. The germline gives CDR1 PRHDT, CDR2 FYEKMQ (reference sequence). The CDR3 has 12 amino acids. The V gene lost 4 bases and the J gene lost 4 bases, with 8 bases spanning the gap. CDR3 sequence reads: CASSWARYEQYF. In nucleotides, the CDR3 is TGTGCCAGCAGCTGGGCCCGTTACGAGCAGTACTTC.

This chain joins TRBV18 and TRBJ2-2, with D unclear. In germline, CDR1 is KGHSH, CDR2 LQKENI. V lost 3 bases to trimming and J lost 5 bases, with 7 bases between them. The CDR3 has 13 residues. CDR3 sequence (DNA): TGTGCCAGCTCACCGGGTCGGACCGGGGAGCTGTTTTTT. Translation: CASSPGRTGELFF. Supplemented by reference TRBV18 and TRBJ2-2, the full variable domain reads NAGVMQNPRHLVRRRGQEARLRCSPMKGHSHVYWYRQLPEEGLKFMVYLQKENIIDESGMPKERFSAEFPKEGPSILRIQQVVRGDSAAYFCASSPGRTGELFFGEGSRLTVL.

The chain employs TRBV27 and TRBJ2-2, with 8 nucleotides matching TRBD2. This CDR3 has 18 amino acids. V lost 7 bases and J lost 3; bases outside the gene matches: 16. Looked up from germline, CDR1 is MNHEY and CDR2 is SMNVEV (reference sequence). The CDR3: CASKVLAGGVMDTGELFF. In DNA form, the CDR3 reads TGTGCCAGCAAAGTTCTGGCGGGGGGCGTCATGGACACCGGGGAGCTGTTTTTT.

The V and J genes are TRBV19 and TRBJ1-1; D is ambiguous. The CDR3 is 15 residues long. The ends were cut back, 1 base at V and 3 bases at J, with 12 bases in the middle. Germline V gives CDR1 LNHDA, CDR2 SQIVND (reference sequence). DNA of the CDR3: TGTGCCAGTAGTATAGCACCCAGATGGGACACTGAAGCTTTCTTT. Encoded protein: CASSIAPRWDTEAFF.